Below, 2 T cell receptor beta chains from the same sample are listed, as sequenced in a study of cytomegalovirus exposure and HLA in healthy donors. Primers included in the PCR were 60 Vbeta and 13 Jbeta primers. Profiling relied on immunoSEQ multiplex PCR, and the TCRdb table lists in-frame clones only, not all of them. The data contain tens of thousands of clones, 82% of them singletons. The source material was PBMCs. Receptor source: a man between 45 and 60 years old in good health and CMV-seronegative.

This clone was observed a few times. This chain connects TRBV19 to TRBJ2-4; 8 nucleotides agree with TRBD2. Looked up from germline, CDR1 is LNHDA and CDR2 is SQIVND (reference sequence). The CDR3 length is 21 residues. V gave up 4 bases and J gave up 6 bases; unmatched junction bases: 26. The CDR3 loop reads CASSTPWAGAPQRELRNIQYF. In DNA form, the CDR3 reads TGTGCCAGTAGTACACCCTGGGCAGGGGCACCCCAGCGGGAGCTTCGAAACATTCAGTACTTC.

This rearrangement joins TRBV6-5 to TRBJ1-1; D is undetermined. Deletions cut 0 bases from V and 11 bases from J, with 13 bases between. The CDR3 is 13 amino acids. Germline V CDR1 and CDR2: MNHEY, SVGAGI. The CDR3 nucleotides read TGTGCCAGCAGTTACTCGCGTTTGGGAGTGGCTTTCTTT. It is translated as CASSYSRLGVAFF.